Presented here are 30 T cell receptor beta chains from one specimen sequenced in a study of CD8 T cells in ankylosing spondylitis. Broader study findings: A TCR beta motif made of fewer than ten highly homologous variants seemed typical of ankylosing spondylitis blood.

What these receptors recognize is not known. TCRdb analysed the 5' RACE reads with MiXCR anew, one entry per CDR3 protein. The sample yields roughly 440,000 distinct CDR3 sequences, roughly a sixth seen once. The source material was blood, either unsorted or a sorted T cell fraction (not recorded which). The origin of the receptors is a male donor with ankylosing spondylitis.

This clonotype occurred once. This chain connects TRBV7-6 to TRBJ1-1; weak D call: TRBD1 (5 bases). The CDR3 extends over 15 amino acids. V lost 1 base and J lost 0, with 9 bases in between. Germline loops: CDR1 SGHVS, CDR2 FNYEAQ. The CDR3 loop is CASSLGDSLNTEAFF. In DNA form, the CDR3 reads TGTGCCAGCAGCTTAGGAGACAGCTTGAACACTGAAGCTTTCTTT.

This clonotype showed up just a few times. The chain links TRBV12-3 or TRBV12-4 to TRBJ2-7; 9 positions agree with TRBD1. The CDR3 consists of 15 residues. J was trimmed by 3 bases and V by 5 bases; bases with no gene match: 8. CDR3 amino acids: CASSGQGIFGYEQYF. The CDR3 DNA sequence: TGTGCCAGCAGTGGACAGGGGATTTTCGGCTACGAGCAGTACTTC.

The rearrangement links TRBV10-3 to TRBJ2-7; D may be TRBD2 (5 bases). Between the trimmed V and J ends, which lost 3 bases and 1 base, there was a span of 13 bases. The germline gives CDR1 ENHRY, CDR2 SYGVKD. CDR3 length equals 15 residues. CDR3 residues: CAISDDGKISYEQYF. CDR3 bases: TGTGCCATCAGTGATGACGGGAAAATATCCTACGAGCAGTACTTC.

The chain couples TRBV7-3 to TRBJ1-3, with D tentatively TRBD1 (5 bases). Germline CDR1 is SGHTA and CDR2 is FQGTGA. The V and J ends lost 4 bases and 4 bases respectively, with 11 bases between them. The CDR3 totals 14 residues. The CDR3 nucleotides are TGTGCCAGCAGCTCCGGGACGCTCGGAAACACCATATATTTT. Translating gives CASSSGTLGNTIYF.

This clonotype was picked up many times. The chain combines TRBV29-1 with TRBJ1-2, with 10 bases matching TRBD1. The CDR3 has 12 amino acids. With 4 bases clipped from V and 7 bases from J, the junction kept 3 bases outside the gene matches. Germline loops: CDR1 SQVTM, CDR2 ANQGSEA. The CDR3 reads CSVGGTGAGYTF. The CDR3 nucleotides read TGCAGCGTTGGGGGGACAGGGGCTGGCTACACCTTC.

This clonotype has more than one count but fewer than ten. J is TRBJ2-1 and V is TRBV27; D might be TRBD1 or TRBD2, each matching 5 bases. CDR3 length: 16 residues. V lost 5 bases, J lost 7 bases, and 21 bases lay in between. Germline V gene data show CDR1 as MNHEY and CDR2 as SMNVEV (reference sequence). The DNA of the CDR3 is TGTGCCAGCAGTAGGACTGGGGTCAGGGCCGGGAATGAGCAGTTCTTC. As protein: CASSRTGVRAGNEQFF.

This clonotype turned up a few times. This chain joins TRBV18 and TRBJ1-4; unclear D gene. The CDR3 sequence is 14 residues long. Trimming shortened V by 2 bases and J by 8 bases, and 12 bases separated the two germline ends. CDR1 is KGHSH, CDR2 LQKENI, per germline. The CDR3 region is CASSPTTDREKLFF. Written as DNA, the CDR3 is TGTGCCAGCTCACCAACTACGGATCGGGAAAAACTGTTTTTT. The whole variable domain, remainder taken from reference TRBV18 and TRBJ1-4, is NAGVMQNPRHLVRRRGQEARLRCSPMKGHSHVYWYRQLPEEGLKFMVYLQKENIIDESGMPKERFSAEFPKEGPSILRIQQVVRGDSAAYFCASSPTTDREKLFFGSGTQLSVL.

The chain is built from TRBV18 and TRBJ2-3; no clear D gene. The V gene lost 0 bases and the J gene lost 3 bases, with 4 bases spanning the gap. Germline values: CDR1 KGHSH, CDR2 LQKENI. The CDR3 is 13 amino acids. CDR3 loop: CASSPPLTDTQYF. As DNA, the CDR3 is TGTGCCAGCTCACCACCGCTGACAGATACGCAGTATTTT.

The rearrangement joins TRBV6-1 to TRBJ2-3, with D possibly being TRBD1 (5 bases). Germline lookup yields CDR1 MNHNS and CDR2 SASEGT. Trimming removed 4 bases at V and 0 bases at J, with 8 bases between. CDR3 length equals 14 residues. The CDR3 protein is CASSVTVSTDTQYF. In DNA form, the CDR3 reads TGTGCCAGCAGTGTGACAGTCAGCACAGATACGCAGTATTTT.

This clonotype was found many times. The chain combines TRBV11-2 with TRBJ1-1; D gene unclear. CDR3 size: 13 residues. The germline V gene encodes CDR1 SGHAT and CDR2 FQNNGV. V was shortened by 5 bases and J by 3 bases, with 10 bases between the two germline ends. The CDR3 coding sequence is TGTGCCAGCAGCCAAACAGTCCACACTGAAGCTTTCTTT. This encodes CASSQTVHTEAFF. The entire variable domain, with the rest obtained from reference TRBV11-2 and TRBJ1-1, is as follows: EAGVAQSPRYKIIEKRQSVAFWCNPISGHATLYWYQQILGQGPKLLIQFQNNGVVDDSQLPKDRFSAERLKGVDSTLKIQPAKLEDSAVYLCASSQTVHTEAFFGQGTRLTVV.

This clonotype was seen a handful of times. The genes are TRBV29-1 and TRBJ1-1; D gene uncertain. V was cut by 5 bases and J by 2 bases, with 9 bases left in between. The CDR3 runs to 12 residues. Germline V gives CDR1 SQVTM, CDR2 ANQGSEA. The CDR3 spells CSVKKLNTEAFF. CDR3 DNA sequence: TGCAGCGTTAAAAAGCTCAACACTGAAGCTTTCTTT.

V gene TRBV20-1 combines with J gene TRBJ2-5, with D tentatively TRBD2 (6 bases). CDR3 size: 19 residues. The germline gives CDR1 DFQATT, CDR2 SNEGSKA (reference sequence). V lost 0 bases and J lost 2, with 25 bases in between. Here the CDR3 reads CSARDPSGTTRLGQETQYF. The CDR3 nucleotides are TGCAGTGCTAGAGACCCCTCCGGAACTACCCGACTAGGGCAAGAGACCCAGTACTTC.

The sample holds many counts of this clonotype. The chain uses TRBV12-3 or TRBV12-4 and TRBJ1-2, with D possibly being TRBD1 (6 bases). The CDR3 covers 13 residues. V lost 5 bases to trimming and J lost 8 bases, with 15 bases between them. The CDR3 DNA reads as TGTGCCAGCAGTCCCGGACAGACTGGAGGCTACACCTTC. As protein: CASSPGQTGGYTF.

This clonotype turned up a few times. The V and J genes are TRBV5-6 and TRBJ2-7; 7 nucleotides line up with TRBD1. V dropped 0 bases and J dropped 4; count of bases not matched to a gene: 4. Germline CDR1 is SGHDT and CDR2 is YYEEEE. The CDR3 is made up of 14 amino acids. The CDR3 spells CASSLGDSYYEQYF. In nucleotides, the CDR3 is TGTGCCAGCAGCTTGGGGGACAGTTATTACGAGCAGTACTTC.

This clonotype was observed many times. V gene TRBV12-3 or TRBV12-4 combines with J gene TRBJ2-3; no firm D call. Trimming took 6 bases from V and 0 from J, leaving 10 bases between them. The CDR3 consists of 14 residues. Here the CDR3 DNA reads TGTGCCAGCAGCCTGACGGCGAGCACAGATACGCAGTATTTT. This encodes CASSLTASTDTQYF.

There are many counts of this clonotype. This chain joins TRBV10-3 and TRBJ2-7; D is ambiguous. The CDR3 has 12 amino acids. CDR1 is ENHRY and CDR2 is SYGVKD in the germline V gene. The V end was cut by 3 bases, the J end by 4 bases, with 7 bases between. The CDR3 sequence: CAISERAYEQYF. The CDR3 coding sequence is TGTGCCATCAGTGAACGGGCGTACGAGCAGTACTTC.

The rearrangement joins TRBV5-1 to TRBJ2-5, with D perhaps TRBD2 (5 bases). V was pared by 5 bases and J by 2 bases, with 22 bases between. Germline CDR1 and CDR2: SGHRS and YFSETQ. The CDR3 has 17 residues. CDR3 DNA sequence: TGCGCCAGCAGACTTGCCCGGTTTGACGGCGGGCAAGAGACCCAGTACTTC. This codes for CASRLARFDGGQETQYF.

This clonotype was seen a few times. The chain combines TRBV11-2 with TRBJ2-7, with a tentative D call TRBD2 (6 bases). Trimming left V 5 bases short and J 2 bases short, with 13 bases between. The CDR3 contains 14 residues. Germline assignment: CDR1 SGHAT and CDR2 FQNNGV. This CDR3 is CASSPRGLAYEQYF. The DNA for the CDR3 is TGTGCCAGCAGCCCGCGGGGTCTAGCCTACGAGCAGTACTTC.

The chain joins TRBV12-3 or TRBV12-4 to TRBJ1-1; D call uncertain. The CDR3 consists of 15 residues. Trimming pared 0 bases from V and 1 base from J, leaving 9 bases between. This CDR3 reads CASSLARERNTEAFF. The CDR3 DNA reads as TGTGCCAGCAGTTTAGCTCGAGAGAGGAACACTGAAGCTTTCTTT.

V usage is TRBV25-1 and J usage is TRBJ1-6; tentatively, D is TRBD1 (5 bases). The CDR3 is 13 amino acids. Trimming removed 5 bases from V and 10 bases from J, with 12 bases in between. Germline CDR1 is MGHDK and CDR2 is SYGVNS. CDR3 sequence: CASSLMGESPLHF. As DNA, the CDR3 is TGTGCCAGCAGTTTGATGGGGGAATCACCCCTCCACTTT.

A few counts support this clonotype. The chain joins TRBV7-8 to TRBJ2-1, with D possibly matching TRBD2 (6 bases). The length of the CDR3 is 17 residues. Germline CDR1 is SGHVS and CDR2 is FQNEAQ. Trimming took 5 bases from V and 0 from J, leaving 17 bases between them. The CDR3 sequence: CASSRLSSASSYNEQFF. DNA for the CDR3: TGTGCCAGCAGCCGTCTCTCTAGCGCCAGCTCCTACAATGAGCAGTTCTTC.

The rearrangement links TRBV20-1 to TRBJ1-4; weak D call: TRBD1 (6 bases). Germline assignment: CDR1 DFQATT and CDR2 SNEGSKA (reference sequence). The germline V and J ends were trimmed by 5 bases and 2 bases, with 21 bases remaining between them. This CDR3 contains 17 residues. CDR3 sequence: CSAPSYEGGRTNEKLFF. The DNA for the CDR3 is TGCAGTGCTCCATCCTACGAGGGGGGTAGGACTAATGAAAAACTGTTTTTT.

The chain recombines TRBV20-1 with TRBJ2-2; no reliable D call. The CDR3 covers 14 residues. Germline V gives CDR1 DFQATT, CDR2 SNEGSKA (reference sequence). The germline V and J ends were trimmed by 5 bases and 5 bases, with 15 bases remaining between them. CDR3 loop: CSAGFMGNTGELFF. The CDR3 DNA sequence: TGCAGTGCTGGATTTATGGGGAATACCGGGGAGCTGTTTTTT.

V and J are TRBV6-2 or TRBV6-3 and TRBJ1-1; 8 bases fit TRBD1. V was clipped by 2 bases and J by 7 bases; unmatched bases: 9. CDR1 is MNHEY, CDR2 SVGEGT, per germline. The length of the CDR3 is 15 residues. In DNA form, the CDR3 reads TGTGCCAGCAGTTACCCAGGGGGCTTACTTGGTGAAGCTTTCTTT. It specifies CASSYPGGLLGEAFF.

This sequence joins TRBV6-1 and TRBJ2-3, with D possibly being TRBD2 (5 bases). Germline V gene sequence: CDR1 MNHNS, CDR2 SASEGT. This CDR3 region has 16 residues. The V gene lost 4 bases and the J gene lost 5 bases, with 19 bases spanning the gap. The CDR3 DNA is TGTGCCAGCAGTGCCTTCCCAGTCGAGGGCCAAGATACGCAGTATTTT. This encodes CASSAFPVEGQDTQYF.

This rearrangement joins TRBV4-1 to TRBJ2-7, with TRBD1 matching over 10 bases. The CDR3 sequence is 13 residues long. V shed 0 bases, J shed 11 bases, and the junction held 4 bases outside the gene matches. CDR1 is MGHRA and CDR2 is YSYEKL in the germline V gene. CDR3 residues: CASSQDLGQGKYF. The CDR3, as DNA: TGCGCCAGCAGCCAAGATTTGGGACAGGGGAAGTACTTC.

In this sample, this clonotype turned up a few times. The chain carries TRBV12-3 or TRBV12-4 and TRBJ1-1; D remains unclear. The V and J ends lost 6 bases and 6 bases respectively, with 14 bases between them. The CDR3 runs to 13 residues. The CDR3 loop is CASSSGPVSEAFF. The CDR3 nucleotides are TGTGCCAGCAGCTCCGGTCCCGTTTCTGAAGCTTTCTTT.

This clonotype showed up just a few times. V and J are TRBV12-3 or TRBV12-4 and TRBJ2-5; D possibly corresponds to TRBD1 (6 bases). This CDR3 is built from 13 residues. V lost 7 bases and J lost 4, with 13 bases in between. CDR3 sequence: CASTHPRGETQYF. CDR3 nucleotides: TGTGCCAGCACTCATCCCAGGGGAGAGACCCAGTACTTC.

The chain combines TRBV28 with TRBJ1-2, with no clear D. The length of the CDR3 is 15 residues. CDR1 is MDHEN, CDR2 SYDVKM, per germline. Trimming took 3 bases from V and 4 from J, leaving 15 bases between them. DNA for the CDR3: TGTGCCAGCAGTTTCACAGCGAAGGCGGCCTATGGCTACACCTTC. It translates to CASSFTAKAAYGYTF.

The chain carries TRBV4-1 and TRBJ2-7; 9 nucleotides match TRBD1. V lost 3 bases, J lost 1 base, and 7 bases stayed unmatched. The CDR3 spans 16 residues. Germline CDR1 and CDR2: MGHRA and YSYEKL. Here the CDR3 reads CASSHAGTGTSYEQYF. CDR3 nucleotide sequence: TGCGCCAGCAGCCATGCCGGGACAGGGACGTCCTACGAGCAGTACTTC.